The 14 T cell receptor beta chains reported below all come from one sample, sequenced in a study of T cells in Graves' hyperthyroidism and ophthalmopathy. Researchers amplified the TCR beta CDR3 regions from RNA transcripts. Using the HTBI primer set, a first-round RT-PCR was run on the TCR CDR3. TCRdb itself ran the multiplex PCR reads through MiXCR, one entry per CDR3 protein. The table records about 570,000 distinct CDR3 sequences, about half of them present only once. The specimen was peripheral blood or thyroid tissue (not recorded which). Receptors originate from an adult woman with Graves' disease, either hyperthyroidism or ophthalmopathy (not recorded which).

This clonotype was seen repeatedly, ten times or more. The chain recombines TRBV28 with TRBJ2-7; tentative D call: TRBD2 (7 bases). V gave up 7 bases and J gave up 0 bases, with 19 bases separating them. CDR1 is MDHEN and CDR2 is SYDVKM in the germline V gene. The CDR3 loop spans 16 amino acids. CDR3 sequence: CASTLGGAMYSYEQYF. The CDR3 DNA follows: TGTGCCAGCACCTTAGGGGGGGCTATGTACTCCTACGAGCAGTACTTC.

CDR3: CARDLAGNTIYF. DNA of the CDR3: TGTGCTAGAGATCTGGCTGGAAACACCATATATTTT. The chain combines TRBV25-1 with TRBJ1-3; no clear D. CDR3 length: 12 amino acids. The germline V gene has CDR1 MGHDK and CDR2 SYGVNS.

CDR3 in amino acids: CASSNRDLTF. CDR3 coding DNA: TGTGCCAGCAGCAACAGAGACCTGACTTTC. The rearrangement uses TRBV2 and TRBJ2-6; D is uncertain. The V gene lost 6 bases and the J gene lost 15 bases, with 9 bases spanning the gap. The CDR3 is 10 amino acids. Germline V CDR1 and CDR2: SNHLY, FYNNEI.

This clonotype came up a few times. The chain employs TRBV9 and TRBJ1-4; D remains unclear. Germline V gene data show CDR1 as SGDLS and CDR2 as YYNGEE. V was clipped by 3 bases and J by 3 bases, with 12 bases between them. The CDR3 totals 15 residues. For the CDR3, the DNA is TGTGCCAGCAGCGCTACACCCACAGCTAATGAAAAACTGTTTTTT. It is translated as CASSATPTANEKLFF.

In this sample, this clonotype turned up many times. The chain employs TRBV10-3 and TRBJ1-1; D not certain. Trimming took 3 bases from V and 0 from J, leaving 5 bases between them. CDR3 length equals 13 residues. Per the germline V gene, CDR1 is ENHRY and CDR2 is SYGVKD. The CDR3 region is CAISDRVNTEAFF. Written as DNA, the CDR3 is TGTGCCATCAGTGACCGGGTGAACACTGAAGCTTTCTTT.

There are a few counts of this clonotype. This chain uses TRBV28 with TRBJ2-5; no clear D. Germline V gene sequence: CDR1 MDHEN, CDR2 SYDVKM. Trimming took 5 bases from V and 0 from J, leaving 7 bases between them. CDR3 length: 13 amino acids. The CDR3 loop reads CASSPTDQETQYF. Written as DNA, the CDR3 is TGTGCCAGCAGTCCCACCGACCAAGAGACCCAGTACTTC.

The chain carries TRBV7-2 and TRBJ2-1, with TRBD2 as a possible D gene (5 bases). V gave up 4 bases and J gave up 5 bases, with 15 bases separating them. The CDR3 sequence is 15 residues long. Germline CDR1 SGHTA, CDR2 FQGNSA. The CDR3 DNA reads TGTACCAGCAGCTGGCGGATAAACGGGGACAATGAGCAGTTCTTC. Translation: CTSSWRINGDNEQFF.

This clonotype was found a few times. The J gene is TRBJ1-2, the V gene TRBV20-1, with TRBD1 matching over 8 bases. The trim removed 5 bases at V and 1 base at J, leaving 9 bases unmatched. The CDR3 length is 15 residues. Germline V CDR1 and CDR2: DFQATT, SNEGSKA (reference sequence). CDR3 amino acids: CSAVGQGRNNYGYTF. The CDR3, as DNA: TGCAGTGCTGTTGGACAGGGACGGAATAACTATGGCTACACCTTC.

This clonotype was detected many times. CDR3 DNA sequence: TGTGCCAGCAGTGAGACCCTGGGGAACCAAGAGACCCAGTACTTC. Translation gives CASSETLGNQETQYF. The chain combines TRBV6-5 with TRBJ2-5; no clear D. Germline CDR1 and CDR2: MNHEY and SVGAGI. This CDR3 contains 15 residues. Trimming removed 5 bases at V and 0 bases at J, with 13 bases between.

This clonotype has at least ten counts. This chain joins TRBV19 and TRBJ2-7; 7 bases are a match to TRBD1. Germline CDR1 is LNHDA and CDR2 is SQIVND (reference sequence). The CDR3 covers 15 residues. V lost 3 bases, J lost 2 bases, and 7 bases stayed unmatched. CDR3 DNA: TGTGCCAGTAGTATTTGGCCGGGACAGACCTACGAGCAGTACTTC. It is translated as CASSIWPGQTYEQYF.

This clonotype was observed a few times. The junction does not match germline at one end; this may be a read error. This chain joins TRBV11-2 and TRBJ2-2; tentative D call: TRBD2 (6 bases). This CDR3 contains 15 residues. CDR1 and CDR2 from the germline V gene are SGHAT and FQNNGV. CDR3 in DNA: TGTGCCGGCAGCTTAGGCGGGACTTTTCTAGGGGAGCTGTTTTTT. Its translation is CAGSLGGTFLGELFF.

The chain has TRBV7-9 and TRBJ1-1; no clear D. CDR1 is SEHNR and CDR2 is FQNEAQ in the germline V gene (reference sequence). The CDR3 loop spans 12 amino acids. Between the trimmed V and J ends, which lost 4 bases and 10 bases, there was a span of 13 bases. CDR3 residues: CASSSFSAGAFF. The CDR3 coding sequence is TGTGCCAGCAGCTCATTTTCAGCTGGAGCTTTCTTT.

The CDR3 is CASRVRADNSPLHF. CDR3 DNA: TGTGCCAGCAGAGTCCGGGCCGATAATTCACCCCTCCACTTT. V usage is TRBV12-3 or TRBV12-4 and J usage is TRBJ1-6; no clear D. V was trimmed by 6 bases and J by 5 bases, leaving 11 bases between them. The CDR3 has 14 residues.

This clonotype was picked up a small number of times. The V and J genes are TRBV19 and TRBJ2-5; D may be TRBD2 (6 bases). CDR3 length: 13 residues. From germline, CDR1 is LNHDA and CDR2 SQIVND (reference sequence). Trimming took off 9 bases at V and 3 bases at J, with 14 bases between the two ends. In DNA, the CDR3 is TGTGCCAGGGGGCGCGGAGGGGAAGAGACCCAGTACTTC. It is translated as CARGRGGEETQYF.